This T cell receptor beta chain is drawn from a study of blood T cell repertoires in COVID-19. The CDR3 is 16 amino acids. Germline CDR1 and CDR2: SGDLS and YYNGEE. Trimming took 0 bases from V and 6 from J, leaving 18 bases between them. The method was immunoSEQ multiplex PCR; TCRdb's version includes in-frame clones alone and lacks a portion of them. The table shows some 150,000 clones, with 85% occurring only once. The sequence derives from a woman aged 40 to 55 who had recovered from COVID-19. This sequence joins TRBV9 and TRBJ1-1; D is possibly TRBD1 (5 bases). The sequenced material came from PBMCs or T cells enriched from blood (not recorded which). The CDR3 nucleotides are TGTGCCAGCAGCGTAGAAGCGGGCCCGGGGGGGGCTGAAGCTTTCTTT. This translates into CASSVEAGPGGAEAFF.